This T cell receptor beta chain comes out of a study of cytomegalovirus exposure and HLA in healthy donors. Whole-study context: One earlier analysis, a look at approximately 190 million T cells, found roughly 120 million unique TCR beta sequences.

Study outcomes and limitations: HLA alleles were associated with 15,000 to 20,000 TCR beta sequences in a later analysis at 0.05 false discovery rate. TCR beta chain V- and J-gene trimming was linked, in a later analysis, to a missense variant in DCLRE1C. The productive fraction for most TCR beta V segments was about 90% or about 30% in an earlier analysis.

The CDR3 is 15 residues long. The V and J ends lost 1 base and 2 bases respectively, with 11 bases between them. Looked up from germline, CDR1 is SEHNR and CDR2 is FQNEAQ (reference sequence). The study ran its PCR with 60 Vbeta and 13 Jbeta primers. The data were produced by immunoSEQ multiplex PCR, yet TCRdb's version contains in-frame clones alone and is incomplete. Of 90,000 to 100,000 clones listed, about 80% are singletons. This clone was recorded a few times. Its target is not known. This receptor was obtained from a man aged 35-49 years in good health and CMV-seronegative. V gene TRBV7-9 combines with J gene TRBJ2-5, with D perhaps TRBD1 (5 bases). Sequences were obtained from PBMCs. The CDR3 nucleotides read TGTGCCAGCAGCTTAGTACTTCACAGGCAAGAGACCCAGTACTTC. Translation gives CASSLVLHRQETQYF.